What follows is one T cell receptor (beta chain) and its context. As yet, its antigen is unknown. These data are taken from a study of regulatory T cells. Study findings and constraints: Skewed V and J usage and few unique V-J pairs marked patient repertoires, most in Tregs. In CD3G deficiency, regulatory T cells had lower Shannon diversity than autologous conventional CD4+ and control regulatory cells.

V lost 5 bases, J lost 1 base, and 5 bases stayed unmatched. CDR1 and CDR2 (germline): SGHNT, YYREEE (reference sequence). This CDR3 contains 15 residues. Patients, 2 to 39 years old, had expanded memory T-cell proportions. Amplification used 52 TRBV primers and 13 TRBJ primers. Clones were sequenced by immunoSEQ multiplex PCR, and TCRdb holds only the in-frame ones, with some missing. The sample yields under 4,000 clones, around 95% seen once. Sequences were obtained from CD4+ Tregs sorted from blood. The chain has TRBV5-4 and TRBJ2-4, with 8 bases matching TRBD1. The sequence derives from a person aged 18-30 years with CD3G deficiency. This CDR3 is CASRVAGGAKNIQYF. DNA for the CDR3: TGTGCCAGCAGGGTGGCAGGGGGCGCCAAAAACATTCAGTACTTC. Variable domain in full (rest from reference TRBV5-4 and TRBJ2-4): ETGVTQSPTHLIKTRGQQVTLRCSSQSGHNTVSWYQQALGQGPQFIFQYYREEENGRGNFPPRFSGLQFPNYSSELNVNALELDDSALYLCASRVAGGAKNIQYFGAGTRLSVL.